Shown below are 3 T cell receptor beta chains from a single sample sequenced in a study of metastatic and nonmetastatic thyroid tumors. Each patient came to thyroid surgery without any prior treatment (of any kind). Using MiXCR, TCRdb reanalyzed the PCR reads. Of about 59,000 clones in the sample, about a sixth were seen once. Sequencing used blood. These TCRs come from a male donor with papillary thyroid cancer or a benign thyroid nodule (not recorded which). Some clones in this sample may be carry-over from other donors' samples.

Many counts were recorded for this clone. The V call is TRBV2, the J call TRBJ1-6; TRBD1 agrees at 7 bases. CDR3 length equals 15 residues. Germline V gene sequence: CDR1 SNHLY, CDR2 FYNNEI. After removal of 7 bases from V and 6 bases from J, the junction contained 9 bases not matched to a gene. CDR3 loop: CASTANGQVNSPLHF. The CDR3 bases are TGTGCCAGCACCGCCAACGGACAGGTTAATTCACCCCTCCACTTT. Together with reference TRBV2 and TRBJ1-6, the CDR3 gives the full variable domain: EPEVTQTPSHQVTQMGQEVILRCVPISNHLYFYWYRQILGQKVEFLVSFYNNEISEKSEIFDDQFSVERPDGSNFTLKIRSTKLEDSAMYFCASTANGQVNSPLHFGNGTRLTVT.

In its sample, this clone was seen a few times. The V gene is TRBV6-2 or TRBV6-3, the J gene TRBJ2-7; D gene uncertain. In germline, CDR1 is MNHEY, CDR2 SVGEGT. The CDR3 length is 12 residues. V was shortened by 6 bases and J by 2 bases, with 8 bases between the two germline ends. CDR3 amino acids: CASSPGPYEQYF. The CDR3 region has the DNA TGTGCCAGCAGCCCGGGTCCCTACGAGCAGTACTTC.

This clone occurred many times. This rearrangement joins TRBV5-5 to TRBJ1-5; tentative D call: TRBD1 (6 bases). Trimming removed 5 bases at V and 0 bases at J, with 12 bases between. The CDR3 is 15 residues long. Germline V gene sequence: CDR1 SGHKS, CDR2 YYEKEE (reference sequence). The CDR3 protein is CASRQGSNSNQPQHF. For the CDR3, the DNA is TGTGCCAGCAGACAGGGAAGTAATAGCAATCAGCCCCAGCATTTT.